These T cell receptor beta chains were read from a single sample in a study of a mutant IDH1 vaccine in newly diagnosed glioma. Here immunoSEQ multiplex PCR was the method, and the copy in TCRdb shows in-frame clones only, minus some. The table has about 26,000 clones, 75% to 90% seen once; the top ten hold 30% to 35%. No cognate antigen is known for these TCRs. Source: PBMCs, taken from a glioma patient whose treatment included an IDH1 peptide vaccine. The receptors derive from a man aged 25-45 years with glioma. CDR3s include the opening cysteine and the closing phenylalanine or tryptophan. D genes are given only for firm matches. Clone sizes are given selectively: once, few, many, or a class where the clone is expanded.

D	J	size	V	DNA	CDR3
NA	TRBJ2-7	NA	TRBV30	TGTGCCTGGAGTCCGGACAGTAGGGACGAGCAGTACTTC	CAWSPDSRDEQYF
NA	TRBJ1-5	NA	TRBV7-8	TGTGCCAGCAGCTCCGTTGAGTATCAGCCCCAGCATTTT	CASSSVEYQPQHF
NA	TRBJ2-7	NA	TRBV5-6	TGTGCCAGCGTCGGCAAAAACTACGAGCAGTACTTC	CASVGKNYEQYF
TRBD1	TRBJ2-2	NA	TRBV4-1	TGCGCCAGCAGCCCCCGGGACAGGGAGGGATCCGGGGAGCTGTTTTTT	CASSPRDREGSGELFF
TRBD1	TRBJ2-1	few	TRBV11-1	TGTGCCAGCAGCTCGCGAGGGGGCAGGGGGAATTATGAGCAGTTCTTC	CASSSRGGRGNYEQFF
NA	TRBJ1-5	NA	TRBV28	TGTGCCAGCAGTTTACCGGACGGGCAGCCCCAGCATTTT	CASSLPDGQPQHF
TRBD1	TRBJ1-2	NA	TRBV5-6	TGTGCCAGCAGCTCCACCGGGACAGGGGGCGTCAGCTATGGCTACACCTTC	CASSSTGTGGVSYGYTF
TRBD2	TRBJ2-1	once	TRBV29-1	TGCAGCGTTCTAGCGGGAGGCACCAATGAGCAGTTCTTC	CSVLAGGTNEQFF
TRBD2	TRBJ2-7	few	TRBV5-1	TGCGCCAGCAGCGCGGGACTAGCCTCCTACGAGCAGTACTTC	CASSAGLASYEQYF
NA	TRBJ2-3	NA	TRBV7-9	TGTGCCAGCAGCTTAGCGGGAGAGTATACGCAGTATTTT	CASSLAGEYTQYF
TRBD1	TRBJ2-3	NA	TRBV30	TGTGCCGGCGGGACAGGGGCTACAGATACGCAGTATTTT	CAGGTGATDTQYF
TRBD1	TRBJ2-1	NA	TRBV10-3	TGTGCCATCACCGGGACAGGGTTATCAAATGAGCAGTTCTTC	CAITGTGLSNEQFF
NA	TRBJ2-7	NA	TRBV5-1	TGCGCCAGCAGCTTGGACCTACGGCTTGGGGAGCAGTACTTC	CASSLDLRLGEQYF
NA	TRBJ2-3	once	TRBV6-6	TGTGCCAGCAGTTACCGGCAGGGCCCCACAGATACGCAGTATTTT	CASSYRQGPTDTQYF
TRBD1	TRBJ2-5	NA	TRBV5-1	TGCGCCAGCAGCTTAACCACAGGGGGGGAGACCCAGTACTTC	CASSLTTGGETQYF
NA	TRBJ2-7	NA	TRBV7-2	TGTGCCAGCAGCTTAGGGTCGGGGGCCGTCTACGAGCAGTACTTC	CASSLGSGAVYEQYF
NA	TRBJ1-3	NA	TRBV4-1	TGCGCCAGCAGCCAAGAGTCAGCAGTCGCTGGAAACACCATATATTTT	CASSQESAVAGNTIYF
NA	TRBJ1-5	NA	TRBV13	TGTGCCAGCAGCTTAAGCGGGAATAGCAATCAGCCCCAGCATTTT	CASSLSGNSNQPQHF
TRBD2	TRBJ2-7	NA	TRBV4-1	TGCGCCAGCAGCCAAGATCCGGGACTAGCGCTCGAGCAGTACTTC	CASSQDPGLALEQYF
NA	TRBJ1-1	NA	TRBV5-1	TGCGCCAGCAGCTTGGATGGGGTGGCGCTGGACACTGAAGCTTTCTTT	CASSLDGVALDTEAFF
TRBD1	TRBJ1-4	NA	TRBV5-1	TGCGCCAGCAGCTCAGGGGGGACTGCTGAAAAACTGTTTTTT	CASSSGGTAEKLFF
TRBD2	TRBJ2-7	NA	TRBV19	TGTGCCAGTAGTGCGGTAGCGGGGACTGGGAGGCGAAGATCCTACGAGCAGTACTTC	CASSAVAGTGRRRSYEQYF
NA	TRBJ1-2	NA	TRBV19	TGTGCCAGTATTCAAACGTCCGGGCAGAACAGAAACTATGGCTACACCTTC	CASIQTSGQNRNYGYTF
TRBD1	TRBJ1-4	NA	TRBV5-4	TGTGCCAGCAGCATAGACAGGGGGACTAATGAAAAACTGTTTTTT	CASSIDRGTNEKLFF
NA	TRBJ2-2	once	TRBV6-5	TGTGCCAGCAGATCCGGGAAGTCGGACACCGGGGAGCTGTTTTTT	CASRSGKSDTGELFF
NA	TRBJ2-1	NA	TRBV6-5	TGTGCCAGCAGTTACTCGGGGGGGCAGGGCAATGAGCAGTTCTTC	CASSYSGGQGNEQFF
NA	TRBJ1-1	once	TRBV7-3	TGTGCCAGCAGCCGAAGGGTGAACACTGAAGCTTTCTTT	CASSRRVNTEAFF
TRBD2	TRBJ2-3	NA	TRBV2	TGTGCCAGCCCCTCAGCGGGGAGGGACACAGATACGCAGTATTTT	CASPSAGRDTDTQYF
NA	TRBJ1-1	NA	TRBV4-1	TGCGCCAGCAGCCAAGATTACGTCCGCAGCGAAGCTTTCTTT	CASSQDYVRSEAFF
NA	TRBJ2-7	NA	TRBV5-4	TGTGCCAGCAGCTTGCAGGGGAGCTCCTACGAGCAGTACTTC	CASSLQGSSYEQYF
NA	TRBJ2-7	NA	TRBV15	TGTGCCACCAGCAGAGGAAGATTCGGACCGTACGAGCAGTACTTC	CATSRGRFGPYEQYF
TRBD1	TRBJ1-1	NA	TRBV27	TGTGCCAGCAGTGCGCTCCCAGGGACAGGGGTAGGAGCTTTCTTT	CASSALPGTGVGAFF
NA	TRBJ2-7	NA	TRBV7-9	TGTGCCAGCAGCTCGCAATACCGGACTGATTCCTACGAGCAGTACTTC	CASSSQYRTDSYEQYF
NA	TRBJ1-1	few	TRBV30	TGTGCCTGGAGGCCAAACGAGGCTTTCTTT	CAWRPNEAFF
NA	TRBJ1-2	NA	TRBV4-3	TGCGCCAGCAGCCAAGATAGGTCTGGACAACACTATGGCTACACCTTC	CASSQDRSGQHYGYTF
NA	TRBJ2-1	once	TRBV10-3	TGTGCCATCAGGGGACTGGGGGCTAGCAGGGACAATGAGCAGTTCTTC	CAIRGLGASRDNEQFF
NA	TRBJ2-3	NA	TRBV6-6	TGTGCCAGCAGTTTGGGGACACTCACAGATACGCAGTATTTT	CASSLGTLTDTQYF
TRBD1	TRBJ1-1	NA	TRBV19	TGTGCCAGTAGTATAGAGGCCAGGGGGGACACTGAAGCTTTCTTT	CASSIEARGDTEAFF
TRBD1	TRBJ1-2	NA	TRBV27	TGTAGACCTAACAGGGGGGGGACTAACTATGGCTACACCTTC	CRPNRGGTNYGYTF
NA	TRBJ2-2	NA	TRBV6-1	TGTGCCAGCAGTGGACAGGAGTCCGGGGAGCTGTTTTTT	CASSGQESGELFF
NA	TRBJ1-2	few	TRBV5-1	TGCGCCAGCAGCTCCACTGTCTATGGCTACACCTTC	CASSSTVYGYTF
NA	TRBJ2-2	NA	TRBV5-1	TGCGCCAGCAGCTTGGCGGGTAGTGGGAGCGGCGGGGAGCTGTTTTTT	CASSLAGSGSGGELFF
TRBD1	TRBJ1-1	few	TRBV30	TGTGCCTGGAGTCCGACAGGGACTGAAGCTTTCTTT	CAWSPTGTEAFF
NA	TRBJ1-1	few	TRBV27	TGTGCCAGCAGTTTAAAACCAGGGCGCGCCACTGAAGCTTTCTTT	CASSLKPGRATEAFF
TRBD2	TRBJ2-1	NA	TRBV6-6	TGTGCCAGCAGGACTAGCGGCTCCTACAATGAGCAGTTCTTC	CASRTSGSYNEQFF
NA	TRBJ1-2	once	TRBV5-6	TGTGCCAGCAGCTTGGGGCTACCTCCGGGTGGCTACACCTTC	CASSLGLPPGGYTF
NA	TRBJ2-5	NA	TRBV6-1	TGTGCCAGCAGTGAAAACGCTAGGCTAGGTGCCCAGTACTTC	CASSENARLGAQYF
NA	TRBJ2-1	NA	TRBV10-3	TGTGCCATCAGTGAGCCCCTGACGGGTGACAATGAGCAGTTCTTC	CAISEPLTGDNEQFF